A selection of T cell receptor beta chains follows, all from one sample in a study of CD8 T cells in ankylosing spondylitis. In TCRdb, the 5' RACE reads were re-called with MiXCR into one record per CDR3 protein. Of fewer than 400,000 distinct CDR3 sequences listed, roughly 8% were seen once; the top ten hold 13% to 15%. Material for sequencing was blood, either unsorted or a sorted T cell fraction (not recorded which). The receptors originated from a male donor with ankylosing spondylitis. Both conserved end residues are part of each CDR3. A D gene is named only where the DNA matches it firmly. Clone size is given for some rows only: seen once, a few or many times, or a class if the clone is expanded.

>TRBD2|TRBV5-1|TRBJ2-7|NA
TGCGCCAGCAGCTTGCACGGGAGGGCCGAAGAGCAGTACTTC
CASSLHGRAEEQYF
>NA|TRBV4-2|TRBJ2-7|few
TGTGCCAGCAGCCAAGGGCGAGTGGACGCCTACGAGCAGTACTTC
CASSQGRVDAYEQYF
>NA|TRBV5-1|TRBJ2-5|NA
TGCGCCAGCAGCCTCCAGGCCTACCAAGAGACCCAGTACTTC
CASSLQAYQETQYF
>NA|TRBV12-3/TRBV12-4|TRBJ2-7|many
TGTGCCAGCAGTTTATTCGGATCGGCACGGACCCCCCACGAGCAGTACTTC
CASSLFGSARTPHEQYF
>NA|TRBV2|TRBJ2-2|NA
TGTGCCAGCATCCCAGGGAGAAGAACCGGGGAGCTGTTTTTT
CASIPGRRTGELFF
>NA|TRBV7-2|TRBJ1-1|NA
TGTGCCAGCAGCGCCCGTCGGGGGGACACTGAAGCTTTCTTT
CASSARRGDTEAFF
>NA|TRBV2|TRBJ2-7|NA
TGTGCCAGCAGTGAAACTCCTGGATTGACCTACGAGCAGTACTTC
CASSETPGLTYEQYF
>NA|TRBV20-1|TRBJ2-1|few
TGCAGTGCTCCCCCGAGGGGGGGCCTCTACAATGAGCAGTTCTTC
CSAPPRGGLYNEQFF
>NA|TRBV5-1|TRBJ2-1|few
TGCGCCAGCAGCTTGGAATACCAGGGGCCCACCTACAATGAGCAGTTCTTC
CASSLEYQGPTYNEQFF
>NA|TRBV12-3/TRBV12-4|TRBJ1-2|NA
TGTGCCAGCAGTTTAGCGTCTCGGAGTTCCTATGGCTACACCTTC
CASSLASRSSYGYTF
>NA|TRBV10-3|TRBJ1-2|few
TGTGCCATCAGTGAGTCCACCCGCCGGGGCGGTTATGGCTACACCTTC
CAISESTRRGGYGYTF
>NA|TRBV29-1|TRBJ2-3|NA
TGCAGTTGGGGGCGGGAGACAGATACGCAGTATTTT
CSWGRETDTQYF
>TRBD1|TRBV30|TRBJ2-1|NA
TGTGCCTGGGGGGGACAGAGATACAATGAGCAGTTCTTC
CAWGGQRYNEQFF
>NA|TRBV5-1|TRBJ2-5|many
TGCGCCAGCAGCTTGGCCCTCCAAGAGACCCAGTACTTC
CASSLALQETQYF
>TRBD2|TRBV16|TRBJ2-1|few
TGTGCCAGCAGTAGGCCTAGCGGGAGTTTTGAGCAGTTCTTC
CASSRPSGSFEQFF
>NA|TRBV11-2|TRBJ2-7|NA
TGTGCCAGCAGCTTAGATGCGGCAGGACTGTACGAGCAGTACTTC
CASSLDAAGLYEQYF
>NA|TRBV7-3|TRBJ1-3|many
TGTGCCAGCAGCGTCGGGACGGCTGGAAACACCATATATTTT
CASSVGTAGNTIYF
>NA|TRBV5-5|TRBJ2-3|few
TGTGCCAGCAGCTTGGAGCTGGGTTATACGCAGTATTTT
CASSLELGYTQYF
>TRBD2|TRBV7-3|TRBJ2-1|NA
TGTGCCAGCAGCTTTGCGGGAGGGGGCAATGAGCAGTTCTTC
CASSFAGGGNEQFF
>TRBD2|TRBV5-1|TRBJ2-7|NA
TGCGCCAGCAGCTTGGTCCCTAGCGGGGGCTCCTACGAGCAGTACTTC
CASSLVPSGGSYEQYF
>TRBD1|TRBV15|TRBJ1-4|few
TGTGCCACCAGCAAATCAGCCCCAGGGGGAAATGAAAAACTGTTTTTT
CATSKSAPGGNEKLFF
>NA|TRBV20-1|TRBJ2-1|NA
TGCAGTGCTACCCACACTAGTCTGGGGTTGGGTGAGCAGTTCTTC
CSATHTSLGLGEQFF
>NA|TRBV5-1|TRBJ1-5|many
TGCGCCAGCAGCTTGGACCCACTTACAGGGCCGGGCAATCAGCCCCAGCATTTT
CASSLDPLTGPGNQPQHF
>TRBD2|TRBV11-2|TRBJ2-3|NA
TGTGCCAGCAGCTTAGTGACGGGTAGCGGGAGGGCCCGAGAAGATACGCAGTATTTT
CASSLVTGSGRAREDTQYF
>NA|TRBV6-4|TRBJ2-1|few
TGTGCCAGCAGTGAAAGCGGTACCTACAATGAGCAGTTCTTC
CASSESGTYNEQFF
>NA|TRBV12-3/TRBV12-4|TRBJ2-1|many
TGTGCCAGCAGTCTCTCGAGGGAGCAGTTCTTC
CASSLSREQFF
>TRBD2|TRBV29-1|TRBJ2-5|many
TGCAGCGGATCCCATCTAGCGGGAGGGCCCCAAGAGACCCAGTACTTC
CSGSHLAGGPQETQYF
>NA|TRBV7-9|TRBJ2-1|once
TGTGCCAGCGGCCCGACGACCTTCGATGAGCAGTTCTTC
CASGPTTFDEQFF
>NA|TRBV12-3/TRBV12-4|TRBJ1-5|NA
TGTGCCAGCACCCTAGGGGGTCGGAATCAGCCCCAGCATTTT
CASTLGGRNQPQHF
>TRBD1|TRBV28|TRBJ2-7|few
TGTGCCAGCAGTCCGACAGGGATGAGGCGCTTGCTACGTGAGCAGTACTTC
CASSPTGMRRLLREQYF
>NA|TRBV29-1|TRBJ2-1|NA
TGCAGCGTTGAAAGGGGCGGGGACGGGCAGTTCTTC
CSVERGGDGQFF
>NA|TRBV12-3/TRBV12-4|TRBJ1-5|NA
TGTGCCAGCAAGGGGGTTTGTAATCAGCCCCAGCATTTT
CASKGVCNQPQHF
>NA|TRBV11-3|TRBJ2-3|many
TGTGCCAGCAGCTTAGTTAGCGGAGATACGCAGTATTTT
CASSLVSGDTQYF